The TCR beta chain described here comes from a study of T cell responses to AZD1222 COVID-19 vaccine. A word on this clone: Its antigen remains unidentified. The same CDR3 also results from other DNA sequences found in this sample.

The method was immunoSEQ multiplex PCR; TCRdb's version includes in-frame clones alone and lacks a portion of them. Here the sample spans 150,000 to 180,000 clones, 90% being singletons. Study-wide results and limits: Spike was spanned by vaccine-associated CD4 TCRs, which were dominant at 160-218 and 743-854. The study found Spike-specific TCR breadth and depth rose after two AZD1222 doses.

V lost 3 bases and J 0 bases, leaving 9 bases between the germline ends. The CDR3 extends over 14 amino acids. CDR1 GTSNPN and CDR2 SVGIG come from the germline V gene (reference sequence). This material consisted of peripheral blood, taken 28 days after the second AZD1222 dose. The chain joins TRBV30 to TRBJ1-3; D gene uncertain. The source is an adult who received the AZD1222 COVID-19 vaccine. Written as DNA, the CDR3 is TGTGCCTGGAGAGGAGGGAGCTCTGGAAACACCATATATTTT. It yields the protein CAWRGGSSGNTIYF.